A single sample is the source of the 9 T cell receptor beta chains below, sequenced in a study of fetal regulatory T cell absence and autoimmunity. Here immunoSEQ multiplex PCR was the method, and the copy in TCRdb shows in-frame clones only, minus some. The data contain more than 90,000 clones, more than 70% of them singletons. The material sequenced was pancreas tissue. These receptors were taken from a male donor with IPEX syndrome.

This rearrangement joins TRBV10-3 to TRBJ2-5; 8 bases align to TRBD1. Germline-derived CDR1 and CDR2 are ENHRY and SYGVKD. The CDR3 runs 16 residues. J gave up 9 bases and V 6 bases, and 18 bases lay outside the gene matches. The CDR3 loop reads CAISEIRSGGGAAQYF. CDR3 bases: TGTGCCATCAGCGAGATTCGATCAGGGGGCGGGGCGGCCCAGTACTTC.

This clone was counted once. The rearrangement links TRBV5-6 to TRBJ2-3; 10 bases match TRBD1. The CDR3 contains 17 residues. Germline CDR1 and CDR2: SGHDT and YYEEEE. The V and J ends lost 3 bases and 2 bases, in that order; junction bases with no gene match: 9. The CDR3 sequence: CASSSGQGVTPTDTQYF. For the CDR3, the DNA is TGTGCCAGCAGCTCCGGACAGGGGGTGACCCCCACAGATACGCAGTATTTT.

The chain couples TRBV10-3 to TRBJ2-3; 8 bases are shared with TRBD2. The V gene's germline CDR1 is ENHRY and CDR2 SYGVKD. The CDR3 covers 13 residues. V lost 7 bases and J lost 0; bases outside the gene matches: 0. The CDR3 protein is CAITSGSTDTQYF. DNA for the CDR3: TGTGCCATCACTAGCGGGAGCACAGATACGCAGTATTTT.

This chain joins TRBV19 and TRBJ2-2, with D possibly TRBD1 on 5 matching bases. CDR1 is LNHDA and CDR2 is SQIVND in the germline V gene (reference sequence). The CDR3 has 19 residues. V dropped 2 bases and J dropped 6 bases, with 25 bases sitting between them. This chain's CDR3 is CASSIPDSYLQPNSGELFF. The CDR3 region has the DNA TGTGCCAGTAGTATACCCGACAGCTACCTCCAACCAAACTCCGGGGAGCTGTTTTTT.

The genes are TRBV6-7 and TRBJ2-2, with 9 bases matching TRBD1. TRBV6-7 is recorded as an ORF, its role being uncertain. V shed 6 bases, J shed 0 bases, and the junction held 2 bases outside the gene matches. The CDR3 length is 15 residues. This CDR3 is CASRRQGANTGELFF. In DNA, the CDR3 is TGTGCCAGCAGACGACAGGGGGCGAACACCGGGGAGCTGTTTTTT.

The V call is TRBV4-3, the J call TRBJ1-2; D is perhaps TRBD1 (5 bases). This CDR3 spans 14 amino acids. V lost 0 bases and J 4 bases, leaving 9 bases between the germline ends. From germline, CDR1 is LGHNA and CDR2 YSLEER. The CDR3 DNA sequence: TGCGCCAGCAGCCAAGAACGGGGGATCTATGGCTACACCTTC. This translates into CASSQERGIYGYTF.

The chain carries TRBV25-1 and TRBJ2-1; 9 nucleotides align to TRBD2. This CDR3 spans 17 amino acids. After removal of 1 base from V and 8 bases from J, the junction contained 12 bases not matched to a gene. The germline V gene encodes CDR1 MGHDK and CDR2 SYGVNS. This CDR3 reads CASSESPASGVLHEQFF. CDR3 DNA sequence: TGTGCCAGCAGTGAATCCCCCGCTAGCGGGGTGCTCCATGAGCAGTTCTTC. Complete variable domain (other parts from reference TRBV25-1 and TRBJ2-1): EADIYQTPRYLVIGTGKKITLECSQTMGHDKMYWYQQDPGMELHLIHYSYGVNSTEKGDLSSESTVSRIRTEHFPLTLESARPSHTSQYLCASSESPASGVLHEQFFGPGTRLTVL.

V is TRBV6-5 and J is TRBJ2-1; possibly TRBD2 for D (7 bases). The CDR3 consists of 14 residues. In germline, CDR1 is MNHEY, CDR2 SVGAGI. V lost 2 bases and J lost 4, with 9 bases in between. CDR3 sequence (DNA): TGTGCCAGCAGTTACGGGAGGGGGTACAATGAGCAGTTCTTC. This encodes CASSYGRGYNEQFF.

The genes are TRBV7-6 and TRBJ1-4, with D unresolved. This CDR3 is built from 11 residues. Trimming took off 3 bases at V and 8 bases at J, with 4 bases between the two ends. Germline assignment: CDR1 SGHVS and CDR2 FNYEAQ. This CDR3 reads CASSLREKLFF. CDR3 bases: TGTGCCAGCAGCTTGAGGGAAAAACTGTTTTTT.